Described below is a single TCR beta chain sequence and its context. Starting from genomic DNA, TCR beta CDR3 was amplified through two-round multiplex PCR. TRBV and TRBJ genes each had their own specific primers in first-round PCR. TCRdb passed the multiplex PCR reads through MiXCR, listing each CDR3 protein once. The data show 30,000 or so distinct CDR3 sequences, 32% seen once. This sample was taken from a study of prognosis after radiotherapy for stage I lung cancer. The patient cohort was node-negative on CT and PET/CT, with no prior chemotherapy, radiotherapy or other malignancies. The CDR3 is 14 amino acids. Germline CDR1 and CDR2: SGHRS and YFSETQ. V was shortened by 6 bases and J by 1 base, with 12 bases between the two germline ends.

Source: PBMCs, taken before or after stereotactic body radiation therapy (not recorded which). This rearrangement joins TRBV5-1 to TRBJ2-3; D is possibly TRBD2 (6 bases). The clonotype comes from a donor aged 50 or older with non-small cell lung cancer. The chain's CDR3 is CASIRRGGTDTQYF. As DNA, the CDR3 is TGCGCCAGCATTCGACGCGGGGGCACAGATACGCAGTATTTT. Combining the CDR3 with reference TRBV5-1 and TRBJ2-3 gives the whole variable domain KAGVTQTPRYLIKTRGQQVTLSCSPISGHRSVSWYQQTPGQGLQFLFEYFSETQRNKGNFPGRFSGRQFSNSRSEMNVSTLELGDSALYLCASIRRGGTDTQYFGPGTRLTVL.